This T cell receptor beta chain comes out of a study of vaccination and CD4 T cells after COVID-19. A few counts support this clonotype. Its antigen remains unidentified. The study sequenced cultured CD4+ T cell DNA using the Oncomine TCR Beta short-read assay. TCRdb itself ran the PCR reads through MiXCR, one entry per CDR3 protein. Of 3,500 to 5,000 distinct CDR3 sequences detected, over 25% appear once; the ten largest clones hold approximately 30%. Indicated treatment: roughly 10-day PBMC culture with coronavirus spike peptide pools or control peptides (ViraFEST assay). From the roughly ten-day cultures, CD4+ T cells were isolated by negative selection. The CDR3 spans 19 residues. Looked up from germline, CDR1 is SGHVS and CDR2 is FNYEAQ. Trimming cost V 3 bases and J 3 bases; bases outside gene matches: 11.

This TCR was sampled from a human donor who had recovered from COVID-19. The sequenced sample was CD4+ T cells from blood, cultured in vitro. The chain joins TRBV7-6 to TRBJ2-2; 12 bases are a match to TRBD2. The CDR3 sequence: CASSFSTSGGHTDTGELFF. The CDR3 DNA sequence: TGTGCCAGCAGCTTCTCGACTAGCGGGGGCCATACGGACACCGGGGAGCTGTTTTTT. Full variable domain (remainder filled in from reference TRBV7-6 and TRBJ2-2): GAGVSQSPRYKVTKRGQDVALRCDPISGHVSLYWYRQALGQGPEFLTYFNYEAQQDKSGLPNDRFSAERPEGSISTLTIQRTEQRDSAMYRCASSFSTSGGHTDTGELFFGEGSRLTVL.